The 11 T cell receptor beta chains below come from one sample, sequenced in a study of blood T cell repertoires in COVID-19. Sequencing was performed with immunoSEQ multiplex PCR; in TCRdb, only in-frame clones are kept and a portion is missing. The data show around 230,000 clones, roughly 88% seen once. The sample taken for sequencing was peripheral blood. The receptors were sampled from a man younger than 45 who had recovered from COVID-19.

The DNA for the CDR3 is TGTGCCAGCAGCCAAGATAGCACGGTTATTAACTATGGCTACACCTTC. Translation gives CASSQDSTVINYGYTF. The chain employs TRBV3-1 (or the pseudogene TRBV3-2) and TRBJ1-2; D gene ambiguous. The CDR3 spans 16 residues. Trimming took 0 bases from V and 1 from J, leaving 12 bases between them. CDR1 is LGHDT, CDR2 YNNKEL, per germline (reference sequence).

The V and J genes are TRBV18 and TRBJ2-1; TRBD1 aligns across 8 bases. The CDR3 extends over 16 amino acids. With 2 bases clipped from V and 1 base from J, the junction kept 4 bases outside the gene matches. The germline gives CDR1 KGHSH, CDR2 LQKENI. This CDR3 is CASSPGQGGSYNEQFF. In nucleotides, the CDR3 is TGTGCCAGCTCACCAGGACAGGGTGGGTCCTACAATGAGCAGTTCTTC.

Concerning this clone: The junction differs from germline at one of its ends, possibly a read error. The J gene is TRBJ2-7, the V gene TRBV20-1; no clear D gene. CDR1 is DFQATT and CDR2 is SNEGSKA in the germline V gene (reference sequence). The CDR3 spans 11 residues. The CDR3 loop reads CSVRHSYEQYF. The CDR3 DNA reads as TGCAGTGTTAGACACTCCTACGAGCAGTACTTC.

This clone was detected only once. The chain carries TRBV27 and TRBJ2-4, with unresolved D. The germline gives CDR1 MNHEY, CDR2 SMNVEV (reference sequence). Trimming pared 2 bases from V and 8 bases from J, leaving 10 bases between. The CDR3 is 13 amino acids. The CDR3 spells CASSLTLEDIQYF. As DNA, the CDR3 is TGTGCCAGCAGTTTAACCCTAGAGGACATTCAGTACTTC.

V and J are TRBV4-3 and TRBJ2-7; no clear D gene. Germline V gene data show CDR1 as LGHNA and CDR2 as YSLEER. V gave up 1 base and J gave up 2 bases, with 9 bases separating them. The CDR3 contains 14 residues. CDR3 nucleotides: TGCGCCAGCAGCCAAGGGTACACTACCTACGAGCAGTACTTC. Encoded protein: CASSQGYTTYEQYF.

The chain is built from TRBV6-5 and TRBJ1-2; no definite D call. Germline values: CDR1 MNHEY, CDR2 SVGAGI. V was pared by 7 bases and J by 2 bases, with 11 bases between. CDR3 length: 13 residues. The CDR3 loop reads CASKVAGNYGYTF. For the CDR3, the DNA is TGTGCCAGCAAGGTGGCAGGAAACTATGGCTACACCTTC.

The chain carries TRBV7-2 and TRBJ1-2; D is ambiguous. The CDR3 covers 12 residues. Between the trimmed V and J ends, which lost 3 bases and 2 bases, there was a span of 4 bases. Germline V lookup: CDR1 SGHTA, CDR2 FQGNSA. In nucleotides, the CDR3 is TGTGCCAGCAGCTTCCGGAACTATGGCTACACCTTC. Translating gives CASSFRNYGYTF.

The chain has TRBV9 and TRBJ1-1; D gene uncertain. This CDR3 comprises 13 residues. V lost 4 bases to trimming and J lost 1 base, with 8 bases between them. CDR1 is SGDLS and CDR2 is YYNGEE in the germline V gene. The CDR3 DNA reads TGTGCCAGCAGCTCGCGCTGGAACACTGAAGCTTTCTTT. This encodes CASSSRWNTEAFF.

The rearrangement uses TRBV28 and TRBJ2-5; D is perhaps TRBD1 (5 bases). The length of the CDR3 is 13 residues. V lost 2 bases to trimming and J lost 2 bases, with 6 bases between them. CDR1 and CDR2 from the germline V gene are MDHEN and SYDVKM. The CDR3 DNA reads TGTGCCAGCAGTTTAAGACAGCAAGAGACCCAGTACTTC. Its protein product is CASSLRQQETQYF.

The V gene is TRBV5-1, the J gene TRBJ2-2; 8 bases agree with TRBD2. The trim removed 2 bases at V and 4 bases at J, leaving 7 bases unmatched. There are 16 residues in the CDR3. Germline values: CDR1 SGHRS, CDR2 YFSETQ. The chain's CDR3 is CASSLAAAGGTGELFF. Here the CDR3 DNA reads TGCGCCAGCAGCTTAGCAGCTGCGGGAGGCACCGGGGAGCTGTTTTTT. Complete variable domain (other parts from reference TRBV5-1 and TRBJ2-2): KAGVTQTPRYLIKTRGQQVTLSCSPISGHRSVSWYQQTPGQGLQFLFEYFSETQRNKGNFPGRFSGRQFSNSRSEMNVSTLELGDSALYLCASSLAAAGGTGELFFGEGSRLTVL.

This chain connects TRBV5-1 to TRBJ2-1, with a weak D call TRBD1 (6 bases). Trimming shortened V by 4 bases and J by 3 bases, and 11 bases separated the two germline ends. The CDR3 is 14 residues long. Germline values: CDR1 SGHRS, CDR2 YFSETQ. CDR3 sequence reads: CASSEQGFYNEQFF. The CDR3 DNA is TGCGCCAGCAGCGAACAGGGTTTCTACAATGAGCAGTTCTTC.